Listed below are T cell receptor beta chains from one sample, sequenced in a study of siplizumab effects on memory and regulatory T cells. Libraries were prepared by immunoSEQ multiplex PCR; TCRdb keeps only in-frame clonotypes and omits some of them. The sample has about 80,000 clones; 85% to 95% are singletons. Sample: CD8+ T cells sorted from blood. All receptors derive from a human donor in good health. Each CDR3 is given with its conserved first and last residue. The D gene is left open where the match is weak.

TRBJ2-7,TRBV10-3,-,14,CAISDGDTGNQQYF,TGTGCCATCAGTGATGGGGACACCGGTAACCAGCAGTACTTC
TRBJ2-7,TRBV2,TRBD1,15,CASRRDRGGNYEQYF,TGTGCCAGCAGGAGGGACAGGGGGGGGAACTACGAGCAGTACTTC
TRBJ2-7,TRBV10-3,-,16,CAISEGGEPSSYEQYF,TGTGCCATCAGTGAGGGAGGAGAACCTAGCTCCTACGAGCAGTACTTC
TRBJ1-3,TRBV15,-,14,CATSERSSGNTIYF,TGTGCCACCAGCGAAAGGAGCTCTGGAAACACCATATATTTT
TRBJ2-5,TRBV10-1,-,11,CASRKPRTQYF,TGCGCCAGCAGGAAACCCAGGACCCAGTACTTC
TRBJ2-7,TRBV9,-,14,CASSSPGRSYEQYF,TGTGCCAGCAGCTCCCCGGGGCGCTCCTACGAGCAGTACTTC
TRBJ1-2,TRBV5-6,-,16,CASSLIGGSVNYGYTF,TGTGCCAGCAGCTTAATTGGAGGGTCTGTAAACTATGGCTACACCTTC
TRBJ2-3,TRBV2,-,10,CATPVDTQYF,TGTGCCACCCCGGTGGATACGCAGTATTTT
TRBJ2-7,TRBV30,TRBD2,15,CAWSVGLAGSYEQYF,TGTGCCTGGAGTGTGGGACTAGCGGGCTCCTACGAGCAGTACTTC
TRBJ2-3,TRBV7-7,TRBD2,16,CASSLRTSGNTDTQYF,TGTGCTAGCAGCTTGCGGACTAGCGGGAACACAGATACGCAGTATTTT